The entry that follows covers one TCR beta chain sequence. Its antigen is as yet unknown. TCRbeta library preparation incorporated unique molecular identifiers. TCRdb analysed the PCR reads with MiXCR anew, one entry per CDR3 protein. The sample has around 45,000 distinct CDR3 sequences; around 50% are singletons. Germline CDR1 is LGHNA and CDR2 is YNFKEQ. This CDR3 has 13 amino acids. The V and J ends lost 0 bases and 6 bases respectively, with 8 bases between them. This sample stems from a study of T-cell reconstitution after alpha-beta-depleted transplantation in children. Study conclusions and caveats: Among T cells one year after transplant, newly produced cells accounted for most counts and diversity. It was reported that alpha-beta T cells came from several hundred expanded graft clones (about two months after transplant). The high TCRbeta diversity at day 60 in some patients came from surviving recipient T cells and thymic progenitors.

The V and J genes are TRBV4-2 and TRBJ1-1; D is possibly TRBD1 (5 bases). The specimen was peripheral blood, collected before TCRalphabeta/CD19-depleted stem cell transplant. The clonotype comes from a boy less than two years old with SCID, due to receive a stem cell transplant. CDR3 region: CASSQDWGSEAFF. For the CDR3, the DNA is TGTGCCAGCAGCCAAGATTGGGGGTCTGAAGCTTTCTTT.